The subject of this entry is one T cell receptor (beta chain). This clone was detected a few times. Its binding antigen is unknown. Within one base of it there is no much larger clone, and no base qualities were kept. This record belongs to a study of blood T cell repertoires in COVID-19 (dated by TCRdb to the early 2020s). General notes on the study: Samples from collaborators originated in the United States, Italy and Spain and spanned both the acute and convalescent phases of COVID-19. The prospective study material was composed of cDNA or gDNA derived from T cells, B-cell-depleted T cells, or PBMCs. Deeply sampled blood TCRbeta repertoires from subjects exposed to, actively infected with, or recovered from COVID-19 were included in the dataset. The repertoires were released in a freely available public database intended as a resource for research on the immune response to SARS-CoV-2. The samples were drawn from the first 160 participants of the ongoing ImmuneRACE study and from over 950 subjects provided by 6 global collaborators. The sample metadata nearly always contained a de-identified subject ID, COVID-19 status, age in years and sex. Where HLA class I and class II types were available, the types were taken from metadata supplied by the sample provider, not from assay-based typing. Study-wide findings and limitations: The quantity of clinical and demographic metadata differed by source and by participant and was supplied without curation.

TCRbeta CDR3 regions were amplified from genomic DNA using the immunoSEQ Assay, a bias-controlled multiplex PCR. As for how the authors treated the data: The number of nucleated cells in each sample was estimated from the amplification of reference gene primers within the assay. To quantify the absolute abundance of each unique TCRbeta CDR3 rearrangement, sequence reads were collapsed and filtered. For each sample, productive Simpson clonality was calculated by taking the square root of Simpson's diversity index across productive rearrangements. As stored in TCRdb, this immuneACCESS dataset retains in-frame rearrangements with V and J assigned. A fraction of the clones does not appear; measured against another copy, unresolved V genes explain less than half of the discrepancy, and the remainder lacks a known reason. V, J and clone size reflect that table, while D and trimming were determined from the DNA. The sample records about 240,000 clones, approximately 80% of which are singletons. The ten largest clonotypes hold around 9.9% of the sample.

Collaborating institutions collected whole blood in K2EDTA tubes following their own protocols. For TCRbeta analysis, collaborator samples were shipped as frozen whole blood, as isolated PBMCs, or as DNA extracted from either sample type. A distance of 17 bases separates the germline ends of V and J, which lose 8 bases and 4 bases respectively. CDR1 MNHEY and CDR2 SVGAGI were looked up in the germline V gene. Its CDR3 holds 14 amino acids, cysteine through phenylalanine. Only the CDR3 part of the read is kept: 42 bases, read in frame from the first base. The chain links TRBV6-5 with TRBJ1-2, with TRBD1 perhaps the D gene, on 5 matching bases. The clonotype originates from a woman older than 75 with acute or convalescent COVID-19. The sequenced material came from peripheral blood. The sequence in DNA is TGTGCCAGCTACCGGGGGGGGGAGGGCTATGGCTACACCTTC. Its coded protein is CASYRGGEGYGYTF.